The entry that follows covers one T cell receptor (beta chain) sequence. CDR1 is SGDLS and CDR2 is YYNGEE in the germline V gene. The CDR3 totals 14 residues. Trimming pared 0 bases from V and 1 base from J, leaving 6 bases between. The data were taken from a study of OX40 agonist ivuxolimab in advanced cancers. TCRdb keeps only in-frame clones here, not all; method: immunoSEQ multiplex PCR. The table has about 45,000 clones, 84% seen once; the top ten hold 14% to 15%. The clonotype originates from an adult with an advanced solid tumor such as melanoma, head and neck, liver or kidney cancer. The specimen was CD4+ or CD8+ T cells sorted from blood, collected in a trial of the OX40 agonist ivuxolimab. This rearrangement joins TRBV9 to TRBJ2-3, with D unclear. The CDR3 is CASSVGAGTDTQYF. The CDR3 region has the DNA TGTGCCAGCAGCGTAGGGGCAGGCACAGATACGCAGTATTTT.